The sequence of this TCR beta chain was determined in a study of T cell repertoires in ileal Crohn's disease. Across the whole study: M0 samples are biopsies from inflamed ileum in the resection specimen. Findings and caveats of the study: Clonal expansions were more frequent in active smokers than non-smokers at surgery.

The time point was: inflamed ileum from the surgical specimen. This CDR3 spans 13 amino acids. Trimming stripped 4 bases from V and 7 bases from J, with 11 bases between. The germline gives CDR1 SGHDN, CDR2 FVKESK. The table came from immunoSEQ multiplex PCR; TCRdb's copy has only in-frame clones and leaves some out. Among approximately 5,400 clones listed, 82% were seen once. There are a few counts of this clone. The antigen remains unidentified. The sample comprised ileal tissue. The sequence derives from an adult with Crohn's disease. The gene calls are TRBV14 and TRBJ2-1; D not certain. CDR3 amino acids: CASSPFDGNEQFF. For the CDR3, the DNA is TGTGCCAGCAGCCCATTCGACGGGAATGAGCAGTTCTTC.